The 24 T cell receptor beta chains given below trace back to one sample, sequenced in a study of shared clonotypes between healthy human individuals (dated by TCRdb to 2018 to 2020). To prepare the library, the immunoSEQ multiplex PCR assay was applied. TCRdb took over this immuneACCESS table, retaining in-frame rearrangements with V and J assigned. Such tables are incomplete; in checked studies, under half of the missing clones stem from an unresolved V gene, and the remainder is unexplained. The sample records under 600,000 clones, more than 95% of which are singletons. Together, the top ten hold 0.057% of the sample. The sample was naive CD4+ T cells sorted from blood. The cell subset or site label, as the study defines it: CD45RA+ positively selected. Source of these receptors: a woman in her twenties or thirties in good health.

This clone has only a few counts. The chain employs TRBV10-1 and TRBJ2-1; 8 bases line up with TRBD2. The germline CDR1 and CDR2 sequences are WNHNN and SYGVQD (reference sequence). The CDR3 spans 13 residues. With V trimmed by 5 bases and J by 6 bases, 3 bases remained unmatched. The CDR3 loop reads CASSLAGINEQFF. CDR3 bases: TGCGCCAGCAGTTTAGCGGGGATCAATGAGCAGTTCTTC.

This clone was recorded once. The chain recombines TRBV30 with TRBJ2-3, with 7 positions matching TRBD1. CDR3 length: 12 amino acids. CDR1 is GTSNPN, CDR2 SVGIG, per germline (reference sequence). J gave up 4 bases and V 3 bases, and 1 base lay outside the gene matches. This CDR3 reads CAWSTGADTQYF. For the CDR3, the DNA is TGTGCCTGGAGCACAGGGGCAGATACGCAGTATTTT.

As for this clone: Additional DNA sequences in this sample encode the identical CDR3. The V and J genes are TRBV18 and TRBJ2-5, with TRBD2 matching over 7 bases. The CDR3 extends over 14 amino acids. The V and J ends lost 3 bases and 1 base, in that order; junction bases with no gene match: 2. Germline CDR1 KGHSH, CDR2 LQKENI. CDR3 coding DNA: TGTGCCAGCTCACCCGGGACTACCCAAGAGACCCAGTACTTC. This sequence encodes CASSPGTTQETQYF.

This clone was counted once. The chain uses TRBV4-2 and TRBJ2-4; D tentatively reads TRBD1 or TRBD2 (5 bases each). Germline CDR1 is LGHNA and CDR2 is YNFKEQ. This CDR3 comprises 13 residues. V was cut by 3 bases and J by 11 bases, with 14 bases left in between. CDR3 region: CASSQTFEGFQYF. CDR3 nucleotides: TGTGCCAGCAGCCAGACCTTTGAGGGGTTTCAGTACTTC.

The chain recombines TRBV2 with TRBJ2-7; D is ambiguous. The CDR3 has 12 residues. Deletions cut 5 bases from V and 4 bases from J, with 9 bases between. Germline lookup yields CDR1 SNHLY and CDR2 FYNNEI. CDR3 in amino acids: CASSSDLYEQYF. CDR3 nucleotide sequence: TGTGCCAGCAGTTCTGACCTGTACGAGCAGTACTTC.

This sequence joins TRBV25-1 and TRBJ1-3; D remains ambiguous. In germline, CDR1 is MGHDK, CDR2 SYGVNS. CDR3 length: 16 amino acids. V was shortened by 2 bases and J by 7 bases, with 18 bases between the two germline ends. The CDR3 sequence: CASSERAVGGPNTIYF. The CDR3 nucleotides read TGTGCCAGCAGTGAACGGGCGGTCGGCGGGCCCAACACCATATATTTT. Variable domain in full (rest from reference TRBV25-1 and TRBJ1-3): EADIYQTPRYLVIGTGKKITLECSQTMGHDKMYWYQQDPGMELHLIHYSYGVNSTEKGDLSSESTVSRIRTEHFPLTLESARPSHTSQYLCASSERAVGGPNTIYFGEGSWLTVV.

This chain uses TRBV5-1 with TRBJ2-7; tentatively, D is TRBD1 (6 bases). This CDR3 has 13 amino acids. Germline V gene lookup returns CDR1 SGHRS and CDR2 YFSETQ. The V end lost 0 bases, the J end lost 9 bases, and 13 bases lay between the germline ends. For the CDR3, the DNA is TGCGCCAGCAGCTTGGGGCAGGGGTCCGTGCAGTACTTC. Translating it yields CASSLGQGSVQYF.

The V and J genes are TRBV15 and TRBJ2-5; no clear D. Germline V gene data show CDR1 as LNHNV and CDR2 as YYDKDF (reference sequence). CDR3 size: 14 residues. V lost 0 bases and J 5 bases, leaving 10 bases between the germline ends. The CDR3 nucleotides are TGTGCCACCAGCAGAGATCCAGACGGGGAGACCCAGTACTTC. Translation gives CATSRDPDGETQYF.

The V call is TRBV7-9, the J call TRBJ2-1, with 8 positions matching TRBD1. This CDR3 is 16 amino acids long. The trim removed 1 base at V and 4 bases at J, leaving 6 bases unmatched. The germline V gene encodes CDR1 SEHNR and CDR2 FQNEAQ (reference sequence). DNA of the CDR3: TGTGCCAGCAGCTTAGTCGACAGGGGCTATTACAATGAGCAGTTCTTC. Protein product: CASSLVDRGYYNEQFF.

This chain uses TRBV21-1 with TRBJ1-5. TRBV21-1 is designated a pseudogene. The CDR3 length is 14 residues. The CDR3 protein is CAGAFIGGNQPQHF. DNA of the CDR3: TGTGCCGGCGCCTTTATTGGAGGCAATCAGCCCCAGCATTTT.

The chain joins TRBV9 to TRBJ1-2, with 7 bases identical to TRBD1. The germline V gene has CDR1 SGDLS and CDR2 YYNGEE. Trimming at V came to 3 bases and at J to 5 bases, leaving 7 bases not matched to a gene. The CDR3 is 14 amino acids. CDR3 DNA: TGTGCCAGCAGCGGGGACAGCCCAAGGTATGGCTACACCTTC. Translated, it gives CASSGDSPRYGYTF.

This chain's CDR3 is CASSPQRTGVSYEQYF. CDR3 nucleotides: TGTGCCAGCTCACCACAAAGGACAGGGGTCTCCTACGAGCAGTACTTC. V usage is TRBV18 and J usage is TRBJ2-7, with 9 bases aligning to TRBD1. The CDR3 totals 16 residues. In germline, CDR1 is KGHSH, CDR2 LQKENI. Trimming removed 1 base from V and 0 bases from J; junction bases left unmatched: 4.

The chain joins TRBV12-2 to TRBJ2-1; the table gives TRBD2 as D, unverified against the DNA. TRBV12-2 represents a pseudogene. The CDR3 consists of 17 residues. CDR3 DNA sequence: TGTGCAAGTCGCTTAGATCCAATAGCGGAAGACAACAATGAGCAGTTCTTC. Protein sequence: CASRLDPIAEDNNEQFF.

V and J are TRBV28 and TRBJ1-5, with D possibly matching TRBD1 (6 bases). The CDR3 contains 17 residues. CDR1 and CDR2 (germline): MDHEN, SYDVKM. The V end lost 3 bases, the J end lost 0 bases, and 15 bases lay between the germline ends. The CDR3 sequence is CASSLGRGENSNQPQHF. The CDR3 DNA follows: TGTGCCAGCAGTTTGGGAAGGGGGGAAAATAGCAATCAGCCCCAGCATTTT. The variable domain in full, completed from reference TRBV28 and TRBJ1-5, reads DVKVTQSSRYLVKRTGEKVFLECVQDMDHENMFWYRQDPGLGLRLIYFSYDVKMKEKGDIPEGYSVSREKKERFSLILESASTNQTSMYLCASSLGRGENSNQPQHFGDGTRLSIL.

This chain uses TRBV5-1 with TRBJ2-3; 10 nucleotides agree with TRBD2. CDR1 and CDR2 from the germline V gene are SGHRS and YFSETQ. Unmatched junction bases numbered 5, after V lost 4 bases and J lost 6 bases. The CDR3 totals 14 residues. CDR3 sequence (DNA): TGCGCCAGCAGCGCAAATAGCGGGAGGGATACGCAGTATTTT. Translating gives CASSANSGRDTQYF.

V usage is TRBV28 and J usage is TRBJ1-1; TRBD1 agrees at 8 bases. This CDR3 is built from 13 residues. Germline loops: CDR1 MDHEN, CDR2 SYDVKM. With 6 bases clipped from V and 4 bases from J, the junction kept 4 bases outside the gene matches. CDR3 coding DNA: TGTGCCAGCAGGGCAGGGGGCGTCACTGAAGCTTTCTTT. Translated: CASRAGGVTEAFF.

The rearrangement uses TRBV5-1 and TRBJ2-1; D gene uncertain. Germline lookup yields CDR1 SGHRS and CDR2 YFSETQ. Trimming removed 4 bases at V and 5 bases at J, with 13 bases between. The CDR3 contains 14 residues. The CDR3 is CASSRLEFDNEQFF. The CDR3 DNA is TGCGCCAGCAGCCGCCTAGAATTCGACAATGAGCAGTTCTTC.

This clone has just one count. The chain employs TRBV18 and TRBJ2-2; D is possibly TRBD1 or TRBD2 (5 bases each). CDR3 length: 15 amino acids. V was clipped by 3 bases and J by 5 bases, with 13 bases between them. CDR1 is KGHSH and CDR2 is LQKENI in the germline V gene. CDR3: CASSPGPSGTGELFF. CDR3 sequence (DNA): TGTGCCAGCTCACCGGGACCATCCGGGACCGGGGAGCTGTTTTTT.

Notes on this clone: The sample carries other DNA sequences with the same CDR3. The V and J genes are TRBV28 and TRBJ1-2, with 9 bases lining up with TRBD1. V shed 3 bases and J 2 bases; nucleotides not matched to a gene: 1. Germline V gene sequence: CDR1 MDHEN, CDR2 SYDVKM. This CDR3 has 14 residues. The CDR3 is CASSFGTGNYGYTF. The CDR3 coding sequence is TGTGCCAGCAGTTTTGGGACAGGGAACTATGGCTACACCTTC.

The rearrangement joins TRBV7-8 to TRBJ1-2; D is uncertain. Germline lookup yields CDR1 SGHVS and CDR2 FQNEAQ. The ends were cut back, 1 base at V and 2 bases at J, with 8 bases in the middle. The CDR3 totals 14 residues. CDR3 residues: CASSLGTVNYGYTF. The CDR3 nucleotides are TGTGCCAGCAGCTTAGGGACGGTAAACTATGGCTACACCTTC.

V gene TRBV7-2 combines with J gene TRBJ2-7; 7 nucleotides align to TRBD1. The junction had 8 bases not matched to a gene; V was cut back by 4 bases and J by 5 bases. This CDR3 contains 14 residues. Germline V CDR1 and CDR2: SGHTA, FQGNSA. The chain's CDR3 is CASSSRQGSHEQYF. The DNA for the CDR3 is TGTGCCAGCAGCTCCCGACAGGGATCCCACGAGCAGTACTTC.

This clone was detected once. The CDR3 is CAISGQTGGLYEQYF. CDR3 DNA: TGTGCCATCAGTGGTCAGACAGGGGGCCTCTACGAGCAGTACTTC. This chain links TRBV10-3 with TRBJ2-7, with 10 bases lining up with TRBD1. Germline V gene sequence: CDR1 ENHRY, CDR2 SYGVKD. The ends lost 4 bases at V and 3 bases at J; junction bases unmatched: 6. This CDR3 is built from 15 residues.

The table lists this clone with a count of one. CDR3 amino acids: CASSSGHGNTIYF. The CDR3 coding sequence is TGCGCCAGCAGTTCGGGGCATGGAAACACCATATATTTT. The V and J genes are TRBV10-1 and TRBJ1-3; TRBD1 might be the D (5 bases). The CDR3 runs 13 residues. Germline CDR1 reads WNHNN; CDR2 reads SYGVQD (reference sequence). V lost 5 bases to trimming and J lost 3 bases, with 8 bases between them.

V and J are TRBV19 and TRBJ2-2, with 12 bases aligning to TRBD1. Germline V gene sequence: CDR1 LNHDA, CDR2 SQIVND (reference sequence). V lost 10 bases and J lost 7; bases outside the gene matches: 7. CDR3 length: 14 residues. The CDR3: CATRDRGRGGELFF. The CDR3 nucleotides read TGTGCCACCCGGGACAGGGGGCGGGGCGGGGAGCTGTTTTTT.